The subject of this entry is one TCR beta chain. Its antigen is unknown. No quality values exist for individual bases; no much larger clone is one base distant. This specimen belongs to a study of patients and donors after allogeneic stem cell transplantation (dated by TCRdb to 2018 to 2020). Deletion took 5 bases off V and 1 base off J, with a span of 15 bases between the germline ends. Per the germline V gene (reference sequence), DFQATT is the CDR1 and SNEGSKA is the CDR2. From its cysteine to its phenylalanine, the CDR3 spans 15 amino acids. Only CDR3 DNA remains: 45 bases, in frame from the first base. The library was produced with RT-PCR. The sequencer listed for this sample is NextSeq 550. TCRdb trimmed public reads at Q25 via fastp, called clones via MiXCR and kept in-frame beta chains. Rows are combined by CDR3 protein, so each entry shows the most common genes and DNA. This sample comprises under 95,000 distinct CDR3 sequences, roughly 4.9% of them detected only once. 2.6% of the sample rests with the top ten.

Sequenced: blood, either unsorted or a sorted T cell fraction (not recorded which). The chain uses TRBV20-1 and TRBJ2-1; the D gene could be TRBD1 or TRBD2, each one agreeing over 5 bases. The sequence was collected from a human donor who was either an allogeneic HSCT recipient or a stem cell or donor lymphocyte infusion donor (not recorded which). It is not recorded whose cells these are; they may come from a transplant donor. The nucleotide sequence is TGCAGTGCTTCAAAACGGGGCACTTCCTACAATGAGCAGTTCTTC. Protein translation: CSASKRGTSYNEQFF.